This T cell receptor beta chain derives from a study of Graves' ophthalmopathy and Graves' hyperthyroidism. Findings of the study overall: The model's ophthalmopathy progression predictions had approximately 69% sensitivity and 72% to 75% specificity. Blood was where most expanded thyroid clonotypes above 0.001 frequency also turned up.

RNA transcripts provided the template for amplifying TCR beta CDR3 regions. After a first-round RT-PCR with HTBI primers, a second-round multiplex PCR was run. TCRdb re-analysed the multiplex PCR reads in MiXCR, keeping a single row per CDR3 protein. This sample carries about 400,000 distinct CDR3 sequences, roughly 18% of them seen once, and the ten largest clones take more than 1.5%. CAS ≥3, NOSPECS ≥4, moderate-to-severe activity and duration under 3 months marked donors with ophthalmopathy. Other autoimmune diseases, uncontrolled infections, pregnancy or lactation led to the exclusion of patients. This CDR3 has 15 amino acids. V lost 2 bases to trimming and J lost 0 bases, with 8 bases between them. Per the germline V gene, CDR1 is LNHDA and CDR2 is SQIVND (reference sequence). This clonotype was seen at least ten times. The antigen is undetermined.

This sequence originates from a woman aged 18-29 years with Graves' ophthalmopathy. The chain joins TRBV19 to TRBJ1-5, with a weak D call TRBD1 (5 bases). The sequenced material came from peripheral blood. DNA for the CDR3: TGTGCCAGTAGTATAACAGGCGCTAGCAATCAGCCCCAGCATTTT. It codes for CASSITGASNQPQHF.